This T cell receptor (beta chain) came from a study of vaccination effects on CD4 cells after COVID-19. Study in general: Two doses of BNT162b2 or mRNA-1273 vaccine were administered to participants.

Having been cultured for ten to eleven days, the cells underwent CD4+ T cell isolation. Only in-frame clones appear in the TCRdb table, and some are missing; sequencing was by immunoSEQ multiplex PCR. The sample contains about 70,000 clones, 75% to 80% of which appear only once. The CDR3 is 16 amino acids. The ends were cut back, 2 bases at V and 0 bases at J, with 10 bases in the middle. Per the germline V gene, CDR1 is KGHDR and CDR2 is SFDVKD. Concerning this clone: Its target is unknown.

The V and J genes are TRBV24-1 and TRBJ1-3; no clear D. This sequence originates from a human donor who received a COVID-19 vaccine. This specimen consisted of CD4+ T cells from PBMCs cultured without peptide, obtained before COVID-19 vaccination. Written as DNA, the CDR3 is TGTGCCACCAGTGATTCCTCGGCAGCCTCTGGAAACACCATATATTTT. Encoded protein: CATSDSSAASGNTIYF.